The TCR beta chain under discussion was sequenced for a study of shared T cell receptors in the human thymus. The CDR3 consists of 16 residues. V lost 6 bases and J 4 bases, leaving 21 bases between the germline ends. Germline lookup yields CDR1 SGHTA and CDR2 FQGNSA. TCRdb's copy holds only in-frame clones and misses some; the assay was immunoSEQ multiplex PCR. The profile covers 640,000 or so clones, with more than 70% appearing a single time and 0.0094% taken by the ten largest. These data were also filed under a second study, of human thymus T cells. That investigation notes: Thymic samples were excised during corrective heart operations. There appeared to be biased usage of V and J genes in thymic and blood repertoires. The related literature has documented a marked overlap of thymic repertoires among unrelated individuals.

This sequence was found in a boy in the first two years of life with a congenital heart defect. The V gene is TRBV7-2, the J gene TRBJ1-2, with D uncertain. Sequenced: thymocytes. CDR3: CASSFREDNSPYGYTF. CDR3 coding DNA: TGTGCCAGCAGTTTTAGAGAGGATAACTCCCCCTATGGCTACACCTTC.